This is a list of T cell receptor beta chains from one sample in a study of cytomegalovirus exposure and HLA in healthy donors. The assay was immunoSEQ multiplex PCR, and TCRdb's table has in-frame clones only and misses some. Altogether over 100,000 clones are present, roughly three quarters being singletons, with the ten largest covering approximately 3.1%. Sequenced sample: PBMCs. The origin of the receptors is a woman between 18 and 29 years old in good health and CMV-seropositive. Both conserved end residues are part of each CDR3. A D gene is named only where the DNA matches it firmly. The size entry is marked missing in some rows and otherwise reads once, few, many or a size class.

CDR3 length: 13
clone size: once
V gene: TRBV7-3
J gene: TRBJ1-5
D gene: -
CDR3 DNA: TGTGCCAGCAGCCCAAACAGGGATCAGCCCCAGCATTTT
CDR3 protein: CASSPNRDQPQHF

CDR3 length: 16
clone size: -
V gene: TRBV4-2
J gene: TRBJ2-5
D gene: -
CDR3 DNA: TGTGCCAGCAGCCAAGAAGCGAGCTTAGAGGAAGAGACCCAGTACTTC
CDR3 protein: CASSQEASLEEETQYF

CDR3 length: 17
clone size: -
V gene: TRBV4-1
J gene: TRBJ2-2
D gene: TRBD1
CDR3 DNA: TGCGCCAGCAGCCCCCCCCGAACAGGGGTCCGGACCGGGGAGCTGTTTTTT
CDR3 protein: CASSPPRTGVRTGELFF

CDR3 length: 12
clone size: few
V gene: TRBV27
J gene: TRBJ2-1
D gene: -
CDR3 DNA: TGTGCCAGCAGTTTCATACAGGGATCGCAGTTCTTC
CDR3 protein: CASSFIQGSQFF

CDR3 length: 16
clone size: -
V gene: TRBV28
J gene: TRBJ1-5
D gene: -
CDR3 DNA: TGTGCCAGCAGTTCCGTGGGACACTATAGCAATCAGCCCCAGCATTTT
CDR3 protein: CASSSVGHYSNQPQHF

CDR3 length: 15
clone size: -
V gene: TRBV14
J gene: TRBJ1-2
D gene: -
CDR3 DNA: TGTGCCAGCAGCCAAGAGAGAGGCATCTTCCATGGCTACACCTTC
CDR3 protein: CASSQERGIFHGYTF

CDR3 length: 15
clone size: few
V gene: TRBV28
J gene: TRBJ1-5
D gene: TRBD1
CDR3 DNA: TGTGCCAGCAGTTGGACAGGGTGGCCACATCAGCCCCAGCATTTT
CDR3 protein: CASSWTGWPHQPQHF

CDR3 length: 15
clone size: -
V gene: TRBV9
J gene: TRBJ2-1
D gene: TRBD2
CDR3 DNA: TGTGCCAGCAGCGTTCTAGCGGGAGTTGGCAATGAGCAGTTCTTC
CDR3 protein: CASSVLAGVGNEQFF

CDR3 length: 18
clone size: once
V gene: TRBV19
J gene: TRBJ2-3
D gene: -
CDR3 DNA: TGTGCCAGTAGTATAGGGGGTCGGGCAGTAGCGGACACAGATACGCAGTATTTT
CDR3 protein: CASSIGGRAVADTDTQYF

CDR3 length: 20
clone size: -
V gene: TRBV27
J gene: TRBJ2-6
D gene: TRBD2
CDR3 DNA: TGTGCCAGCAGTTCTCGAGTAGGACTAGCGGGGCCCTCTGGGGCCAACGTCCTGACTTTC
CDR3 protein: CASSSRVGLAGPSGANVLTF

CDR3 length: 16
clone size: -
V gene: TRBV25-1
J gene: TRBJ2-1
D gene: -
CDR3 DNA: TGTGCCAGCAGTACTTTACGTCGGACAGCTTACAATGAGCAGTTCTTC
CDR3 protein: CASSTLRRTAYNEQFF

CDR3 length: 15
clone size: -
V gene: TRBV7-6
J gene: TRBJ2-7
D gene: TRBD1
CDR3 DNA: TGTGCCAGCAGCTTAGGACAGGGGCTTTCCTACGAGCAGTACTTC
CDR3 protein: CASSLGQGLSYEQYF

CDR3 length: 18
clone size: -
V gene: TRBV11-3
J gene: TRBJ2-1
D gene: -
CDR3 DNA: TGTGCCAGCAGCTTAGGTTCCCGGAGGAACCGGGACTCCCATTTACAGTTCTTC
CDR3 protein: CASSLGSRRNRDSHLQFF

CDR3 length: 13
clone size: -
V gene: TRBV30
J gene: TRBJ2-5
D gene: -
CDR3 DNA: TGTGCCTGGACAGGCCCCCTTCAAGAGACCCAGTACTTC
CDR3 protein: CAWTGPLQETQYF

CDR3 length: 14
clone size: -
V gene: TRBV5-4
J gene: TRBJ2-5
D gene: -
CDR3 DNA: TGTGCCAGCAGCCTTCCTCGGGACTCAGAGACCCAGTACTTC
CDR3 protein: CASSLPRDSETQYF

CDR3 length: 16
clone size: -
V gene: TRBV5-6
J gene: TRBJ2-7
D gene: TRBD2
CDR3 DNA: TGTGCCAGCAGCCCTCAGGGACTAGCGTTTTCCTACGAGCAGTACTTC
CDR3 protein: CASSPQGLAFSYEQYF

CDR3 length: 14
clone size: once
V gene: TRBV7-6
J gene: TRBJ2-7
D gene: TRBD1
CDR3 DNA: TGTGCCAGCAGCCCCGACAGGGCTCCTTACGAGCAGTACTTC
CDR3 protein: CASSPDRAPYEQYF

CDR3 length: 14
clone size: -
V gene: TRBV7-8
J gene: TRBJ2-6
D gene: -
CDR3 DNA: TGTGCCAGCAGCTTATCAGGAGGGGCCAACGTCCTGACTTTC
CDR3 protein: CASSLSGGANVLTF

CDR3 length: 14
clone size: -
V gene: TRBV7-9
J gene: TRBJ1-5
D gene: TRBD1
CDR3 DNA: TGTGCCAGCAGCGACAGGGCGAGCAATCAGCCCCAGCATTTT
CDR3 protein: CASSDRASNQPQHF

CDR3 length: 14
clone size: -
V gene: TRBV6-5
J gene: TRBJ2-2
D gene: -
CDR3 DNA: TGTGCCAGCAGTTCTAACGGAGGCACCGGGGAGCTGTTTTTT
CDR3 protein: CASSSNGGTGELFF

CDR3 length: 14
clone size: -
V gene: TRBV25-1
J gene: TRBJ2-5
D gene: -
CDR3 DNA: TGTGCCAGCAGTGACTCGCTTACGCGGGAGACCCAGTACTTC
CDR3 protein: CASSDSLTRETQYF

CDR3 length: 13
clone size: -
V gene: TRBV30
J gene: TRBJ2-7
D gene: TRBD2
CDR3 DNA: TGTGCCTGGAGTGTAAGCGGGAGCACCGAGCAGTACTTC
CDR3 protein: CAWSVSGSTEQYF